This T cell receptor (beta chain) was documented in a study of glioma-infiltrating T cells after dendritic cell vaccination. Using immunoSEQ multiplex PCR, the repertoire was profiled, and TCRdb retains in-frame clones only, with some absent. This table holds about 99,000 clones, around 80% found once. V lost 3 bases and J 0 bases, leaving 12 bases between the germline ends. The CDR3 is 15 residues long. Looked up from germline, CDR1 is MGHDK and CDR2 is SYGVNS. Time point noted: after dendritic cell vaccination, including at tumor progression/relapse. The receptor was derived from a human donor with glioblastoma. Material: blood, obtained after dendritic cell vaccination. The gene calls are TRBV25-1 and TRBJ2-7; the D gene is possibly TRBD1 (6 bases). CDR3 protein: CASSESRDNSYEQYF. The CDR3, as DNA: TGTGCCAGCAGTGAGTCCCGGGACAACTCCTACGAGCAGTACTTC.